The source of this T cell receptor beta chain is a study of blood T cell repertoires in COVID-19. As originally analysed: Nucleated cell counts were estimated from reference gene primer amplification. Libraries were prepared by immunoSEQ multiplex PCR; TCRdb keeps only in-frame clonotypes and omits some of them. V, J and clone size are those of that table, while D and trimming were read from the DNA. The repertoire includes over 200,000 clones, over 75% of them detected once, and approximately 5% sits in the top ten. Trimming removed 0 bases from V and 4 bases from J, with 13 bases in between. The CDR3 runs 14 residues. Per the germline V gene, CDR1 is GTSNPN and CDR2 is SVGIG (reference sequence).

The V gene is TRBV30, the J gene TRBJ2-7; D possibly corresponds to TRBD1 (7 bases). The TCR was taken from a human donor in a cohort sampled during active COVID-19. Sequencing used peripheral blood. CDR3 protein: CAWSVGQGGYEQYF. The CDR3 DNA reads TGTGCCTGGAGTGTAGGTCAGGGGGGTTACGAGCAGTACTTC.